This TCR beta chain was documented in a study of post-analysis software for immune sequencing data. Study results and caveats: Compared against controls, patients with multiple sclerosis displayed significantly lower normalized Chao1 diversity. Strong co-clustering by F measure was evident for samples that had been prepared in the same batch.

TCR beta libraries were prepared from cDNA with unique molecular identifiers. Out of 1 to 10 million T cells, a few hundred thousand cDNA molecules were generated. TCRdb reprocessed the PCR reads with MiXCR, giving one entry per CDR3 protein. The sample holds about 540,000 distinct CDR3 sequences, approximately 31% seen once. In regard to this clonotype: Its antigen is undetermined.

This TCR came from a girl aged 2-17 years with multiple sclerosis. The sequenced sample consisted of blood.

The CDR3 loop is CASRLTGLYEQYF. The CDR3 DNA is TGTGCCAGCAGGCTGACGGGACTCTACGAGCAGTACTTC. V usage is TRBV6-1 and J usage is TRBJ2-4; possibly TRBD2 for D (6 bases). The DNA matches TRBJ2-7 better at its end, which makes the J call doubtful. CDR1 and CDR2 from the germline V gene are MNHNS and SASEGT. The CDR3 contains 13 residues.